The 28 T cell receptor beta chains reported below all come from one sample, sequenced in a study of blood T cells in healthy people across ages (dated by TCRdb to 2013 to 2016). Library preparation was by 5' RACE. TCRdb records Illumina HiSeq 2500 as the sequencer. A second PCR of roughly 7 to 12 cycles was performed with a sample-barcoded 5' primer and a J-beta primer mix. In TCRdb, the public reads were trimmed at Q25 with fastp and aligned with MiXCR, with productive beta chains retained. Every distinct CDR3 protein forms one entry, paired with its most common genes and DNA. Within this sample are about 1.6 million distinct CDR3 sequences, with approximately 32% of them counted one time only. Over 9% of the sample lies in the top ten. The specimen sequenced was blood. The source is a young woman in good health.

The rearrangement links TRBV20-1 to TRBJ2-3; 10 bases match TRBD2. Germline trimming cut 7 bases from V and 7 bases from J; bases unmatched to any gene: 11. Per the germline V gene, CDR1 is DFQATT and CDR2 is SNEGSKA (reference sequence). The CDR3 has 14 amino acids. The CDR3 region has the DNA TGCAGTGGTTGTCGGACTAGCGGAAGGAATACGCAGTATTTT. It encodes CSGCRTSGRNTQYF.

The V gene is TRBV6-6, the J gene TRBJ1-5; D gene unclear. Germline V gene sequence: CDR1 MNHNY, CDR2 SVGAGI (reference sequence). V lost 5 bases and J lost 5, with 7 bases in between. This CDR3 region has 12 residues. CDR3 loop: CASSPFDQPQHF. The CDR3 DNA reads TGTGCCAGCAGTCCTTTTGATCAGCCCCAGCATTTT.

This clonotype was seen a few times. The rearrangement links TRBV4-1 to TRBJ1-1, with 7 bases that match TRBD1. The CDR3 runs 15 residues. From germline, CDR1 is MGHRA and CDR2 YSYEKL. V lost 4 bases and J lost 0; bases outside the gene matches: 5. The DNA for the CDR3 is TGCGCCAGCAGCCGGACGGGACAGATGAACACTGAAGCTTTCTTT. Protein sequence: CASSRTGQMNTEAFF.

The chain carries TRBV25-1 and TRBJ2-3; 9 nucleotides line up with TRBD2. Looked up from germline, CDR1 is MGHDK and CDR2 is SYGVNS. V gave up 11 bases and J gave up 6 bases; unmatched junction bases: 15. The CDR3 consists of 15 residues. The CDR3 sequence: CASAEASGMRDTQYF. The CDR3 DNA is TGTGCCTCAGCCGAAGCTAGCGGGATGCGGGATACGCAGTATTTT.

This clonotype was recorded a few times. This chain links TRBV7-9 with TRBJ2-3; D gene unclear. CDR3 length: 16 amino acids. V shed 4 bases and J shed 0 bases, with 14 bases lying between them. Looked up from germline, CDR1 is SEHNR and CDR2 is FQNEAQ (reference sequence). CDR3 sequence: CASSSRRVPSTDTQYF. The DNA of the CDR3 is TGTGCCAGCAGCTCCCGGAGAGTCCCTAGCACAGATACGCAGTATTTT.

This clonotype was seen a handful of times. This rearrangement joins TRBV6-4 to TRBJ1-2; the match to TRBD1 covers 9 bases. CDR3 length equals 14 residues. Germline V CDR1 and CDR2: MRHNA, SNTAGT. V lost 3 bases, J lost 5 bases, and 4 bases stayed unmatched. The chain's CDR3 is CASSESQGAYGYTF. CDR3 sequence (DNA): TGTGCCAGCAGTGAGTCACAGGGGGCTTATGGCTACACCTTC.

This clonotype was seen a handful of times. The chain carries TRBV24-1 and TRBJ2-7, with D unresolved. V lost 2 bases to trimming and J lost 1 base, with 11 bases between them. The CDR3 length is 15 residues. CDR1 is KGHDR and CDR2 is SFDVKD in the germline V gene. The CDR3 DNA sequence: TGTGCCACCAGTGATTCCCGCTCAAGGTCCTACGAGCAGTACTTC. Protein product: CATSDSRSRSYEQYF.

The chain has TRBV27 and TRBJ2-7; 8 nucleotides align to TRBD2. V shed 3 bases, J shed 7 bases, and the junction held 14 bases outside the gene matches. The CDR3 is 16 residues long. The germline V gene has CDR1 MNHEY and CDR2 SMNVEV (reference sequence). The CDR3 DNA follows: TGTGCCAGCAGTTTCACCGGGACTAGTGACTTGAATGAGCAGTACTTC. The encoded protein is CASSFTGTSDLNEQYF.

The J gene is TRBJ2-5, the V gene TRBV10-2; possibly TRBD2 for D (5 bases). Looked up from germline, CDR1 is WSHSY and CDR2 is SAAADI. The CDR3 is made up of 13 amino acids. The V and J ends lost 3 bases and 10 bases respectively, with 15 bases between them. CDR3 bases: TGCGCCAGCAGTGACTACGGGATACGGGACCAGTACTTC. Translation gives CASSDYGIRDQYF.

The chain joins TRBV5-1 to TRBJ1-2, with 10 bases identical to TRBD1. This CDR3 spans 14 amino acids. The trim removed 4 bases at V and 7 bases at J, leaving 7 bases unmatched. Germline V gene lookup returns CDR1 SGHRS and CDR2 YFSETQ. The CDR3 region is CASSGQGGAGGYTF. The DNA for the CDR3 is TGCGCCAGCAGCGGACAGGGGGGAGCGGGTGGCTACACCTTC.

Remarks on this clonotype: A clone one base away is much larger, so this may be a read error. The chain employs TRBV6-5 and TRBJ2-5, with TRBD2 identical over 8 bases. Germline V CDR1 and CDR2: MNHEY, SVGAGI. CDR3 length: 13 residues. CDR3 residues: CANSSGVWETQYF. In DNA, the CDR3 is TGTGCCAACAGTAGCGGGGTTTGGGAGACCCAGTACTTC.

This clonotype was recorded a few times. This chain links TRBV10-3 with TRBJ2-3, with TRBD2 identical over 8 bases. V trimming: 6 bases; J trimming: 1 base; junction bases outside the gene matches: 6. CDR3 length: 15 amino acids. Germline values: CDR1 ENHRY, CDR2 SYGVKD. In nucleotides, the CDR3 is TGTGCCATCAGCTGGACTAGCATGGGCACAGATACGCAGTATTTT. Residues: CAISWTSMGTDTQYF.

The chain couples TRBV20-1 to TRBJ2-6; 9 positions match TRBD1. The germline V gene has CDR1 DFQATT and CDR2 SNEGSKA (reference sequence). After removal of 5 bases from V and 3 bases from J, the junction contained 2 bases not matched to a gene. This CDR3 has 14 amino acids. The CDR3 coding sequence is TGCAGTGCTCGACAGGGGGATGGGGCCAACGTCCTGACTTTC. Protein product: CSARQGDGANVLTF.

Turning to this clonotype: This sequence may be a read error, since a much larger clone differs from it by one base. The chain joins TRBV2 to TRBJ2-5; D possibly corresponds to TRBD1 (6 bases). Between the trimmed V and J ends, which lost 7 bases and 1 base, there was a span of 10 bases. There are 13 residues in the CDR3. Germline values: CDR1 SNHLY, CDR2 FYNNEI. The CDR3 reads CASTKTGQETQYF. CDR3 coding DNA: TGTGCCAGCACCAAGACAGGCCAAGAGACCCAGTACTTC.

This clonotype occurred once. One junction end disagrees with the germline gene, perhaps due to a read error. This rearrangement joins TRBV20-1 to TRBJ1-5, with 9 nucleotides matching TRBD1. CDR3 length: 15 residues. From germline, CDR1 is DFQATT and CDR2 SNEGSKA (reference sequence). CDR3 region: CSAGDEGTGRQPQHF. CDR3 in DNA: TGCAGTGCTGGAGATGAAGGGACAGGGCGGCAGCCCCAGCATTTT.

This clonotype was seen a few times. A junction boundary mismatches the germline segment, possibly from a read error. The V and J genes are TRBV10-3 and TRBJ2-1; tentatively, D is TRBD2 (5 bases). Germline-derived CDR1 and CDR2 are ENHRY and SYGVKD. The CDR3 is made up of 17 amino acids. CDR3 coding DNA: TGTGCCATCAGTGAGTCGAGTTTGCGGGTCTTGAGCAATGAGCGGTTCTTC. It translates to CAISESSLRVLSNERFF.

This clonotype occurred a few times. The chain is built from TRBV29-1 and TRBJ1-2, with TRBD1 identical over 8 bases. After removal of 6 bases from V and 2 bases from J, the junction contained 5 bases not matched to a gene. CDR1 is SQVTM, CDR2 ANQGSEA, per germline. The CDR3 contains 13 residues. The CDR3 bases are TGCAGCGTCACAGGGGGTGTCAACTATGGCTACACCTTC. Amino acids: CSVTGGVNYGYTF.

The rearrangement uses TRBV5-1 and TRBJ1-6, with D perhaps TRBD1 (6 bases). Germline V lookup: CDR1 SGHRS, CDR2 YFSETQ. V lost 4 bases, J lost 10 bases, and 15 bases lay in between. The CDR3 is made up of 14 amino acids. The CDR3 bases are TGCGCCAGCAGCGAGACCAGGGGTAGGTCACCCCTCCACTTT. Protein product: CASSETRGRSPLHF. The full variable domain, with the rest looked up from reference TRBV5-1 and TRBJ1-6, is KAGVTQTPRYLIKTRGQQVTLSCSPISGHRSVSWYQQTPGQGLQFLFEYFSETQRNKGNFPGRFSGRQFSNSRSEMNVSTLELGDSALYLCASSETRGRSPLHFGNGTRLTVT.

This clonotype has ten or more counts. This chain joins TRBV6-1 and TRBJ2-1; either TRBD1 or TRBD2 may supply D (5 bases each). The CDR3 runs 15 residues. Per the germline V gene, CDR1 is MNHNS and CDR2 is SASEGT. V was clipped by 1 base and J by 4 bases, with 11 bases between them. The CDR3 nucleotides read TGTGCCAGCAGTGAAGGGCAGGGAGCTTACAATGAGCAGTTCTTC. It is translated as CASSEGQGAYNEQFF.

This clonotype was recorded at least ten times. The chain recombines TRBV29-1 with TRBJ2-3, with TRBD2 as a possible D gene (6 bases). Trimming shortened V by 6 bases and J by 2 bases, and 12 bases separated the two germline ends. The CDR3 is 13 amino acids. Germline CDR1 and CDR2: SQVTM and ANQGSEA. CDR3 in amino acids: CSVVDYTTDTQYF. CDR3 coding DNA: TGCAGCGTCGTGGACTACACCACAGATACGCAGTATTTT.

In this sample, this clonotype turned up a few times. The rearrangement joins TRBV4-1 to TRBJ2-7; D possibly corresponds to TRBD2 (6 bases). CDR1 is MGHRA and CDR2 is YSYEKL in the germline V gene. V lost 4 bases to trimming and J lost 0 bases, with 16 bases between them. There are 16 residues in the CDR3. This CDR3 is CASSRLGGESSYEQYF. The CDR3 nucleotides are TGCGCCAGCAGCCGTTTGGGGGGAGAGAGCTCCTACGAGCAGTACTTC.

In this sample, this clonotype turned up a few times. CDR3 amino acids: CASSKLPGCNQPQHF. The CDR3 nucleotides are TGTGCCAGCAGCAAATTGCCAGGGTGCAATCAGCCCCAGCATTTT. The chain joins TRBV21-1 to TRBJ1-5; the D call in the table, TRBD1, was not verified against the DNA. TRBV21-1 is tagged as a pseudogene. This CDR3 contains 15 residues.

This sequence joins TRBV27 and TRBJ2-7; 13 nucleotides align to TRBD2. J lost 9 bases, V lost 4 bases, and 9 bases had no gene match. Germline loops: CDR1 MNHEY, CDR2 SMNVEV (reference sequence). The CDR3 runs to 15 residues. CDR3 amino acids: CASSSSGLAGVRQYF. CDR3 DNA sequence: TGTGCCAGCAGTTCCTCAGGACTAGCGGGAGTACGGCAGTACTTC.

The chain combines TRBV5-1 with TRBJ2-2, with D maybe TRBD2 (6 bases). Germline CDR1 SGHRS, CDR2 YFSETQ. V gave up 4 bases and J gave up 3 bases, with 13 bases separating them. The CDR3 has 15 amino acids. CDR3 in amino acids: CASSPTGLYTGELFF. CDR3 DNA: TGCGCCAGCAGCCCGACGGGACTTTACACCGGGGAGCTGTTTTTT.

The chain links TRBV5-6 to TRBJ2-7, with 7 bases aligning to TRBD2. The V segment lost 0 bases and the J segment 10 bases; nucleotides outside the gene matches: 7. CDR1 and CDR2 (germline): SGHDT, YYEEEE. CDR3 size: 13 residues. The CDR3 coding sequence is TGTGCCAGCAGCTTGGCTAGCGGAAGAGCCCAGTACTTC. This translates into CASSLASGRAQYF.

Only a few counts were recorded for this clonotype. The chain has TRBV9 and TRBJ2-1; tentative D call: TRBD2 (5 bases). The germline gives CDR1 SGDLS, CDR2 YYNGEE. Trimming took 4 bases from V and 5 from J, leaving 13 bases between them. The CDR3 contains 14 residues. CDR3 residues: CASSRQEVNNEQFF. As DNA, the CDR3 is TGTGCCAGCAGCCGGCAGGAGGTCAACAATGAGCAGTTCTTC.

The chain combines TRBV30 with TRBJ1-1, with D uncertain. The ends were cut back, 0 bases at V and 6 bases at J, with 14 bases in the middle. The CDR3 runs to 14 residues. In germline, CDR1 is GTSNPN, CDR2 SVGIG (reference sequence). The DNA for the CDR3 is TGTGCCTGGAGTGTAGGGCGCGGGATCGCTGAAGCTTTCTTT. Protein: CAWSVGRGIAEAFF.

A few counts support this clonotype. V is TRBV30 and J is TRBJ2-3; 9 bases align to TRBD2. Germline V gene data show CDR1 as GTSNPN and CDR2 as SVGIG (reference sequence). The V and J ends lost 3 bases and 2 bases, in that order; junction bases with no gene match: 9. This CDR3 has 16 residues. As DNA, the CDR3 is TGTGCCTGGAGGCCTCCTAGCGGGACCTACACAGATACGCAGTATTTT. Translated: CAWRPPSGTYTDTQYF.